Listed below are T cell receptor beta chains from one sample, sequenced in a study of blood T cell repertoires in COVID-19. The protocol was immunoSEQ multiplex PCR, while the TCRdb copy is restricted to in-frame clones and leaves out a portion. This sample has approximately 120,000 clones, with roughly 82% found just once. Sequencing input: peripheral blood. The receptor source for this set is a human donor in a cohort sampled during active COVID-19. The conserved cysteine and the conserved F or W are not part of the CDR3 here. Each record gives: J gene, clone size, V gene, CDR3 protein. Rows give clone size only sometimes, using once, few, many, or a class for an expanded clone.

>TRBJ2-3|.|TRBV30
AWSTGGLAGYFSTDTQY
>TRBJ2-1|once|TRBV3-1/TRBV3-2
ASSHLTGLAGAAYNEQF
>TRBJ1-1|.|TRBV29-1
SVGGGTEAF
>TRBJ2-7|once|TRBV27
ASSLSGTGYYEQY
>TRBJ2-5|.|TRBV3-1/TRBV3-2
ASSLAGSLQETQY
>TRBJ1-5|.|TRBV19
ASSVRRGPQH
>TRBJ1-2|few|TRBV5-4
ASSNGENYGYT
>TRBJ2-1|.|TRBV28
ASRAGVSYNEQF
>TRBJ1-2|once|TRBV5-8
ASSFYFPAGGGGYT
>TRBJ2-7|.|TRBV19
ASSITGTGSKQY
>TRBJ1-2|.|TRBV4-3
ASSQEPWGQGDDGYT
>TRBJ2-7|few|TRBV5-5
ASKTLAGASYEQY
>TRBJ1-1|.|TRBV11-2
ASSLATGLSNSEAF
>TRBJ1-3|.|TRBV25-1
ASSEYRSLSGNTIY
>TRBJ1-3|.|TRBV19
ASSFQGEAGNTIY
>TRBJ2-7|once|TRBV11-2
ASSLPWASYEQY
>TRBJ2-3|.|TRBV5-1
ASSLERQGGFPDTQY
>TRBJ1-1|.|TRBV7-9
ASSFPAGADTEAF
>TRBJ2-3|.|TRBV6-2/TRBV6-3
ASSRTVSTDTQY
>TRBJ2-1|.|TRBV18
ASSPASGAVYNEQF
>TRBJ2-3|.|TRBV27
ASTFSGRPSTDTQY
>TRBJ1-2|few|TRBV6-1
ASSEIGGLGNGYT
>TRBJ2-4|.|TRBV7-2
ASSLSSTSGGH
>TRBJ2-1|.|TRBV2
AVTLLAFTYNEQF
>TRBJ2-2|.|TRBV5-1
ASSFPLAGGGELF
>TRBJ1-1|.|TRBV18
ASSPYRGNTEAF
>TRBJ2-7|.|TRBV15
ATSRERDRGLAPSPYEQY
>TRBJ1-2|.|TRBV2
ASSRDTQTGYT
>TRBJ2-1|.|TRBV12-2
ASRFFGGIGYNEQF
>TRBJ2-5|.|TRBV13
ASSSPRGRQETQY
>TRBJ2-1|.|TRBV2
ASSDIDGRKGNEQF
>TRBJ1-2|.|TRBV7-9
ASSPLLLGGGYGYT
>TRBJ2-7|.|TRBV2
ASTRETYEQY
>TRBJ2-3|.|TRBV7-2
ASSQRTSGTDTQY
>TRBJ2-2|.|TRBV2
ASRQSSRGGELF
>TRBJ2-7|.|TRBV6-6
ATLGLNSYEQY
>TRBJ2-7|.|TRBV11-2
ASSPRLKGQGREQY
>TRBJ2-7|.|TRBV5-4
ASSWDRSYEQY
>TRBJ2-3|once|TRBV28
ASSPQGEVTDTQY